The clone carrying this T cell receptor beta chain was seen many times. It was RNA transcripts that yielded the amplified TCR beta CDR3 regions. During a first-round RT-PCR of the TCR CDR3, the HTBI primer set was used. TCRdb redid the calling of the multiplex PCR reads with MiXCR, one entry per CDR3 protein. Of approximately 600,000 distinct CDR3 sequences in the sample, under 15% were seen once. This sample is part of a study of T cells in Graves' hyperthyroidism and ophthalmopathy. V shed 6 bases and J shed 3 bases, with 18 bases lying between them. The CDR3 runs to 15 residues. Germline V lookup: CDR1 MNHEY, CDR2 SVGAGI.

V gene TRBV6-5 combines with J gene TRBJ2-7, with D tentatively TRBD1 (5 bases). Sequencing input: blood. This receptor was obtained from a middle-aged woman with Graves' ophthalmopathy. CDR3 protein: CASSYNGQGYYEQYF. Here the CDR3 DNA reads TGTGCCAGCAGCTACAATGGGCAGGGTTACTACGAGCAGTACTTC.